This T cell receptor beta chain was identified during a study of T cell changes during pregnancy in multiple sclerosis. V lost 5 bases to trimming and J lost 2 bases; unmatched junction nucleotides: 2. The germline gives CDR1 SGHTA, CDR2 FQGTGA. The CDR3 is 16 amino acids. Generated by immunoSEQ multiplex PCR, the TCRdb table keeps only in-frame clones and is missing some. The sample has around 96,000 clones, approximately 95% seen once; the top ten hold over 3.5%. The chain joins TRBV7-3 to TRBJ2-5, with TRBD2 matching over 16 bases. The TCR comes from a female donor with multiple sclerosis, enrolled in a pregnancy study. This specimen was peripheral blood, taken in the first trimester of pregnancy. Here the CDR3 DNA reads TGTGCCAGCAGCGGGGGACTAGCGGGGGGGCAAGAGACCCAGTACTTC. Translated, it gives CASSGGLAGGQETQYF.